This TCR beta chain was recorded in a study of beta chain features in type 1 diabetes. A word on this clone: The target antigen is unknown.

Overall study findings and caveats: Sampled from patients, naive, central memory and Treg TCRB repertoires appeared more similar than those sampled from healthy donors. Insertions at VDJ junctions were less frequent in type 1 diabetes patients. These patients also deleted more nucleotides at the same junctions.

The CDR3 runs to 16 residues. CDR1 and CDR2 from the germline V gene are SEHNR and FQNEAQ (reference sequence). Trimming pared 5 bases from V and 8 bases from J, leaving 22 bases between. The isolated RNA, all of it, was reverse transcribed, so expressed TCRB transcripts were what got sequenced. Libraries were prepared by immunoSEQ multiplex PCR; TCRdb keeps only in-frame clonotypes and omits some of them. The profile shows 250,000 to 350,000 clones, about 11% of them singletons. This receptor was identified in a young woman in good health. Sequencing was performed on naive CD4+ T cells from blood. The rearrangement links TRBV7-9 to TRBJ2-1; D might be TRBD2 (5 bases). CDR3 amino acids: CASSPGWEKRLHEQFF. The CDR3 bases are TGTGCCAGCAGCCCAGGATGGGAGAAGAGACTTCATGAGCAGTTCTTC.